Listed below are T cell receptor beta chains from one sample, sequenced in a study of technical replicates of blood from several donors. The repertoire was sequenced with immunoSEQ multiplex PCR; TCRdb's copy has only in-frame clones and lacks some. The repertoire holds about 60,000 clones, with about 87% as singletons. Sample: PBMCs. These receptors came from a human donor in good health. Some clones in this sample may be carry-over from other donors' samples. Both conserved end residues are part of each CDR3. The order of the fields is V gene, D gene, clone size, J gene, CDR3 DNA, CDR3 protein. A D gene is named only where the DNA matches it firmly. Clone size, where shown, is once, few, many, or a class for clones that have expanded.

V: TRBV6-1
D: TRBD1
size: NA
J: TRBJ1-3
DNA: TGTGCCAGCAGAACCAGGGGGGCAGGAAACACCATATATTTT
CDR3: CASRTRGAGNTIYF

V: TRBV5-1
D: TRBD1
size: NA
J: TRBJ2-7
DNA: TGCGCCAGCAGCGTGACAGGGGGCTCAAGCGAGCAGTACTTC
CDR3: CASSVTGGSSEQYF

V: TRBV4-1
D: NA
size: few
J: TRBJ2-7
DNA: TGCGCCAGCAGCCAGGGGGAGCGGGCCTTCTACGAGCAGTACTTC
CDR3: CASSQGERAFYEQYF

V: TRBV6-5
D: NA
size: NA
J: TRBJ2-7
DNA: TGTGCCAGCAGTTACTATTACGGGTCCGAGCAGTACTTC
CDR3: CASSYYYGSEQYF

V: TRBV4-1
D: TRBD1
size: NA
J: TRBJ2-7
DNA: TGCGCCAGCAGCCAAGTAGGCCAACAGGGGGTCCACGAGCAGTACTTC
CDR3: CASSQVGQQGVHEQYF

V: TRBV11-2
D: TRBD2
size: NA
J: TRBJ2-1
DNA: TGTGCCAGCAGCTTCCCAACCCGGACTAGCGGGGGGGCCGATGAGCAGTTCTTC
CDR3: CASSFPTRTSGGADEQFF

V: TRBV5-1
D: TRBD1
size: NA
J: TRBJ2-7
DNA: TGCGCCAGCAGTCATGGGGGACAGGGAAGTTCCTACGAGCAGTACTTC
CDR3: CASSHGGQGSSYEQYF

V: TRBV4-3
D: TRBD1
size: NA
J: TRBJ2-7
DNA: TGCGCCAGCAGCCGAGGGACAGGGGCCTACGAGCAGTACTTC
CDR3: CASSRGTGAYEQYF

V: TRBV4-2
D: NA
size: NA
J: TRBJ1-4
DNA: TGTGCCAGCAGCCCCTCGGGTGAAAAACTGTTTTTT
CDR3: CASSPSGEKLFF

V: TRBV18
D: TRBD1
size: NA
J: TRBJ1-5
DNA: TGTGCCAGCTCACCCACACCGGGCACAGGGGCCAATCAGCCCCAGCATTTT
CDR3: CASSPTPGTGANQPQHF

V: TRBV5-1
D: NA
size: NA
J: TRBJ1-2
DNA: TGCGCCAGCAGCTTGGAGGACAGCAACTATGGCTACACCTTC
CDR3: CASSLEDSNYGYTF

V: TRBV30
D: TRBD2
size: NA
J: TRBJ2-7
DNA: TGTGCCTGGAGTAGAGTAGCGGGAGGCAACGAGCAGTACTTC
CDR3: CAWSRVAGGNEQYF

V: TRBV5-8
D: TRBD1
size: NA
J: TRBJ1-6
DNA: TGTGCCAGCAGCCTTACAGGGGGCTCGAGTTCACCCCTCCACTTT
CDR3: CASSLTGGSSSPLHF

V: TRBV11-2
D: NA
size: NA
J: TRBJ1-6
DNA: TGTGCCAGCAGCTTGGGGGGGTCCCTCCACTTT
CDR3: CASSLGGSLHF

V: TRBV5-1
D: TRBD2
size: few
J: TRBJ2-5
DNA: TGCGCCAGCAGCTCCGGGACTAGCGGGTTAAAAGAGACCCAGTACTTC
CDR3: CASSSGTSGLKETQYF

V: TRBV5-4
D: TRBD1
size: NA
J: TRBJ2-5
DNA: TGTGCCAGCAGCTTACCAGGGGGCAGAGAGACCCAGTACTTC
CDR3: CASSLPGGRETQYF

V: TRBV4-3
D: TRBD2
size: NA
J: TRBJ2-1
DNA: TGCGCCAGCAGCGAGGGACTAGCGGGTTACAATGAGCAGTTCTTC
CDR3: CASSEGLAGYNEQFF

V: TRBV6-5
D: TRBD1
size: NA
J: TRBJ2-3
DNA: TGTGCCAGCAGTTACAACGACAGGGGGCTAGGAGATACGCAGTATTTT
CDR3: CASSYNDRGLGDTQYF

V: TRBV10-3
D: NA
size: NA
J: TRBJ2-1
DNA: TGTGCCATCAGTCGAGTCGGTAGCGGAGATTACAATGAGCAGTTCTTC
CDR3: CAISRVGSGDYNEQFF

V: TRBV7-6
D: TRBD1
size: NA
J: TRBJ1-1
DNA: TGTGCCAGTGGACAGGGGGTGACCACTGAAGCTTTCTTT
CDR3: CASGQGVTTEAFF

V: TRBV7-2
D: TRBD2
size: NA
J: TRBJ2-1
DNA: TGTGCCAGCAGTTCCGTGACTAGCGGGGGGGCCAATGAGCAGTTCTTC
CDR3: CASSSVTSGGANEQFF

V: TRBV6-5
D: TRBD1
size: few
J: TRBJ1-1
DNA: TGTGCCAGCAGTTACTCTCCGACAGGGCGGACTGAAGCTTTCTTT
CDR3: CASSYSPTGRTEAFF

V: TRBV7-9
D: TRBD1
size: once
J: TRBJ1-4
DNA: TGTGCCAGCAGCCCGACCGGGACAGGGCCTGAAAAACTGTTTTTT
CDR3: CASSPTGTGPEKLFF

V: TRBV29-1
D: TRBD1
size: NA
J: TRBJ1-2
DNA: TGCAGCGTGAGCGGGACAGGGGTTGTGGGCTACACCTTC
CDR3: CSVSGTGVVGYTF

V: TRBV5-6
D: NA
size: NA
J: TRBJ1-1
DNA: TGTGCCAGCAGCTTGGACTTGGTGACTGAAGCTTTCTTT
CDR3: CASSLDLVTEAFF

V: TRBV2
D: NA
size: NA
J: TRBJ2-1
DNA: TGTGCCAGCAGTGAAAATAGGGGTGCCTACAATGAGCAGTTCTTC
CDR3: CASSENRGAYNEQFF

V: TRBV6-6
D: NA
size: NA
J: TRBJ2-7
DNA: TGTGCCAGCAGTTACGCAGCGCTTTACGAGCAGTACTTC
CDR3: CASSYAALYEQYF

V: TRBV11-2
D: NA
size: NA
J: TRBJ2-4
DNA: TGTGCCAGCAGCTCGCATCCCAGGGGAGAAGCGCGGAACATTCAGTACTTC
CDR3: CASSSHPRGEARNIQYF

V: TRBV4-1
D: TRBD1
size: NA
J: TRBJ2-7
DNA: TGCGCCAGCAGCCAATATTACGGACAGGGAGAAGTGCAGTACTTC
CDR3: CASSQYYGQGEVQYF

V: TRBV10-3
D: NA
size: NA
J: TRBJ2-2
DNA: TGTGCCATCAGGCAGGGCGCGAACACCGGGGAGCTGTTTTTT
CDR3: CAIRQGANTGELFF

V: TRBV5-6
D: NA
size: NA
J: TRBJ2-7
DNA: TGTGCCAGCAGCCAGGAGGCCAGCTTCGAGCAGTACTTC
CDR3: CASSQEASFEQYF

V: TRBV30
D: NA
size: NA
J: TRBJ2-7
DNA: TGTGCCTGGAGCCATGGCGGGAACTCCTACGAGCAGTACTTC
CDR3: CAWSHGGNSYEQYF

V: TRBV5-1
D: TRBD1
size: NA
J: TRBJ2-5
DNA: TGCGCCAGCAGCCTCTATGGGACAGAAAAAGAGACCCAGTACTTC
CDR3: CASSLYGTEKETQYF